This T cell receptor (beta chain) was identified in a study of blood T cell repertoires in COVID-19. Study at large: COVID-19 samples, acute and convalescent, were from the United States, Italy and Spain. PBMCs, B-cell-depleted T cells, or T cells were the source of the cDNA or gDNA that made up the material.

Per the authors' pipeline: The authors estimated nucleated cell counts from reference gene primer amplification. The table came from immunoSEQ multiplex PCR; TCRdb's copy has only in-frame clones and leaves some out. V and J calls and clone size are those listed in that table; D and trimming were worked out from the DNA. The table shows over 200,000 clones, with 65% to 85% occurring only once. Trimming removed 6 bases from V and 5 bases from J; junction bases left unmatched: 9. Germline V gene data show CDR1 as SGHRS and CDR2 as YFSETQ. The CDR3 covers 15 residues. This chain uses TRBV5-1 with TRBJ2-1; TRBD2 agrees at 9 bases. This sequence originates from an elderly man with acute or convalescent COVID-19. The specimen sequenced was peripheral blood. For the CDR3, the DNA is TGCGCCAGCAATTCTCTAGCGGGGAGTGACAATGAGCAGTTCTTC. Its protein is CASNSLAGSDNEQFF.